This entry features one T cell receptor beta chain sequence. These data are taken from a study of Ad26.COV2.S vaccination and SARS-CoV-2 variants. Between the trimmed V and J ends, which lost 10 bases and 2 bases, there was a span of 12 bases. This CDR3 is 13 amino acids long. CDR1 and CDR2 (germline): MNHEY, SVGAGI. Treatment specified: about 20 received Ad26.COV2.S at low or high dose, single or two shots; 5 received placebo; per-sample allocation not given. The samples date from day 63 after the first vaccine or placebo injection. Some clones are missing from TCRdb's copy, which holds only in-frame ones; the method was immunoSEQ multiplex PCR. The table records around 450,000 clones, approximately 88% of them present only once.

The chain has TRBV6-5 and TRBJ1-5; the D gene is possibly TRBD1 (5 bases). The sequence derives from a person between 18 and 60 years old who received the Ad26.COV2.S COVID-19 vaccine or a placebo. Material: peripheral blood, obtained in a trial of Ad26.COV2.S vaccine versus placebo. The CDR3 DNA reads as TGTGCCATCCAGGGAGGGGGCAATCAGCCCCAGCATTTT. Amino acids: CAIQGGGNQPQHF.